The T cell receptor (beta chain) under discussion was sequenced for a study of blood T cell repertoires in COVID-19. About the research overall: The origin of the acute and convalescent COVID-19 samples was the United States, Italy and Spain. From T cells, B-cell-depleted T cells, or PBMCs came the material, which was cDNA or gDNA.

Per the germline V gene, CDR1 is MNHEY and CDR2 is SVGEGT. The CDR3 is 15 amino acids. J gave up 6 bases and V 5 bases, and 9 bases lay outside the gene matches. Authors' methods: Amplifying reference gene primers gave estimates of nucleated cell counts. Repertoires were generated with immunoSEQ multiplex PCR, while TCRdb's copy carries only in-frame clones and drops some. The V and J calls and clone size are taken from that table; D and trimming were inferred from the DNA. The table has tens of thousands of clones, roughly 88% seen once. This clonotype originated in a young man with acute or convalescent COVID-19. What was sequenced was peripheral blood. V usage is TRBV6-2 or TRBV6-3 and J usage is TRBJ2-1; TRBD2 aligns across 8 bases. The CDR3 sequence: CASSVSGAPLNEQFF. The DNA for the CDR3 is TGTGCCAGCAGTGTTAGCGGGGCCCCGCTCAATGAGCAGTTCTTC.